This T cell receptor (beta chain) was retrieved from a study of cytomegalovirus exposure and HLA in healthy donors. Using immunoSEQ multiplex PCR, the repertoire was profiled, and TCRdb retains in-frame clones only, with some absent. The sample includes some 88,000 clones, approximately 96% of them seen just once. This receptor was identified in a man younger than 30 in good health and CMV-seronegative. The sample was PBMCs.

The CDR3, as DNA: TGCGCCAGCAGCCAAGATTTAGGTCAGGGGGCTTACGAGCAGTACTTC. This encodes CASSQDLGQGAYEQYF. The chain couples TRBV4-1 to TRBJ2-7; TRBD1 matches 8 bases. With 0 bases clipped from V and 4 bases from J, the junction kept 8 bases outside the gene matches. Looked up from germline, CDR1 is MGHRA and CDR2 is YSYEKL. This CDR3 is 16 amino acids long.